The TCR beta chain under discussion was sequenced for a study of PD-1 blockade in classical Hodgkin lymphoma. Findings of the study overall: Diversity in CD4+ TCRs, unlike that measured in CD8+ TCRs, had risen significantly by C4D1. TCR diversity at baseline was reported to be reduced in newly diagnosed patients relative to healthy donors.

Patients all relapsed after autologous stem cell transplantation, and there was variation in brentuximab vedotin exposure. This clone is medium-sized (0.01 to 0.1%) by share. The antigen remains undetermined. This CDR3 is built from 14 residues. V was trimmed by 2 bases and J by 3 bases, leaving 8 bases between them. Per the germline V gene, CDR1 is MNHEY and CDR2 is SMNVEV (reference sequence). Assay used: immunoSEQ multiplex PCR; TCRdb lists only in-frame clones, some missing. The table has 25,000 to 35,000 clones, 70% to 75% seen once. V gene TRBV27 combines with J gene TRBJ2-1; no clear D. Material: peripheral blood mononuclear cells (PBMCs), obtained before the second cycle of nivolumab. This TCR came from a human donor with classical Hodgkin lymphoma. The DNA of the CDR3 is TGTGCCAGCAGTTTAGCGGCAGGCTACAATGAGCAGTTCTTC. Protein product: CASSLAAGYNEQFF.